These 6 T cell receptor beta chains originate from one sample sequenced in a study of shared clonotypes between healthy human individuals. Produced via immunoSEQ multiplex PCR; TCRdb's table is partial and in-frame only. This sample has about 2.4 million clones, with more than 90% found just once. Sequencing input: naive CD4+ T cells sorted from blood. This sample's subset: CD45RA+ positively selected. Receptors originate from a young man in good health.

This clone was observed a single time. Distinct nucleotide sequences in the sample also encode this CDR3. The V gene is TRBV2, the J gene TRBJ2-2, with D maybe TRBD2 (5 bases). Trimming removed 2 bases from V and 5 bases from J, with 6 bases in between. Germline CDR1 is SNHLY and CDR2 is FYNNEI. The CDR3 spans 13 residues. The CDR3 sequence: CASSERETGELFF. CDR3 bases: TGTGCCAGCAGTGAAAGGGAGACCGGGGAGCTGTTTTTT.

This CDR3 reads CASSPNRGPQETQYF. In DNA form, the CDR3 reads TGTGCCAGCTCACCGAACAGGGGGCCCCAAGAGACCCAGTACTTC. The chain is built from TRBV18 and TRBJ2-5, with 9 bases lining up with TRBD1. Unmatched junction bases numbered 3, after V lost 3 bases and J lost 1 base. This CDR3 comprises 15 residues. Per germline, CDR1 KGHSH and CDR2 LQKENI.

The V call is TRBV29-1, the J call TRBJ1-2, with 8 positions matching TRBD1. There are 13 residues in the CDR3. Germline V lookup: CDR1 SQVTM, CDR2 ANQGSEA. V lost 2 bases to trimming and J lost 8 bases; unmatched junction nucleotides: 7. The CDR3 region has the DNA TGCAGCGTTGAACCGGACAGGGCTCGAGGCTACACCTTC. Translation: CSVEPDRARGYTF.

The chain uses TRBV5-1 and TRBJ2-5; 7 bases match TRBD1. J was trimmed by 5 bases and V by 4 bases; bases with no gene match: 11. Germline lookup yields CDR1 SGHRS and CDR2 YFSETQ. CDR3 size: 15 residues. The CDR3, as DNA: TGCGCCAGCAGCCCCGATGACAGGGCAGGGGAGACCCAGTACTTC. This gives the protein CASSPDDRAGETQYF.

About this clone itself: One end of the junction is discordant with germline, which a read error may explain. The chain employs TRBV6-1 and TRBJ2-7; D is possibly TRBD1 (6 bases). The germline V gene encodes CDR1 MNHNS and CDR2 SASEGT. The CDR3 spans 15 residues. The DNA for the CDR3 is TGTGCCAGCAGGGAAGATGGACAGCCCTTCCGGGAGCAGTACTTC. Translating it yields CASREDGQPFREQYF.

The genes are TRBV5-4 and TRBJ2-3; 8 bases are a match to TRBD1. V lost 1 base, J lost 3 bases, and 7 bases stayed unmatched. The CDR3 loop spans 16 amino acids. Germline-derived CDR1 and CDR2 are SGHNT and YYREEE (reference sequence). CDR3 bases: TGTGCCAGCAGCTTGTGGGCAGGGGGCTGGACAGATACGCAGTATTTT. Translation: CASSLWAGGWTDTQYF.